This entry concerns a single T cell receptor (beta chain). Its antigen is still unknown. The junction differs from germline at one of its ends, possibly a read error. Other nucleotide sequences in the sample specify the same CDR3. These data belong to a study of B cell selection in AIRE deficiency. General study points: With only TCRbeta sequenced, less than 45% of shared healthy Treg sequences overlapped Tconv. Shorter CDR3s marked shared Treg sequences, biased toward few non-templated insertions. Of 3,000 to 4,500 shared Treg TCRbeta sequences, roughly 33% were healthy-only, about 8.6% patient-only.

Germline V gene lookup returns CDR1 KGHSH and CDR2 LQKENI. This CDR3 is 12 amino acids long. Sorted regulatory T cells were CD4-positive, CD25-high and CD127-low or negative. Original processing methods: Some 56,000 patient and 9.56x10^4 healthy donor TCRbeta sequences came from Tregs. TCRdb's copy holds only in-frame clones and misses some; the assay was immunoSEQ multiplex PCR. The DNA was the basis for D and trimming; V, J and clone size are from that table. This sample has 2,500 to 3,500 clones, with 78% found just once. The chain carries TRBV18 and TRBJ2-7; D remains unclear. Sequenced material: Tregs sorted from PBMCs. The source of this sequence is a human donor with AIRE deficiency. CDR3 in DNA: TGCGCCAGCTCACCAGGTTCCTACGAGCAGTACTTC. It encodes CASSPGSYEQYF.